Each of the 9 T cell receptor beta chains below was sequenced from the same sample in a study of post-analysis software for immune sequencing data. Notes on the study in general: Patients used about five TRBV segments, including TRBV5-6, TRBV5-1 and TRBV20-1, more often than controls.

Unique molecular identifiers had been added to the TCR beta cDNA libraries. TCRdb redid the calling of the PCR reads with MiXCR, one entry per CDR3 protein. Of 600,000 to 700,000 distinct CDR3 sequences in the sample, roughly three fifths were seen once. Antigen specificity for these receptors is unknown. Sequenced: blood. These receptors were taken from a girl aged 2-15 years with multiple sclerosis.

This clonotype was counted once. V is TRBV5-1 and J is TRBJ2-1; 10 bases map to TRBD1. Germline CDR1 and CDR2: SGHRS and YFSETQ. Trimming at V came to 2 bases and at J to 7 bases, leaving 6 bases not matched to a gene. This CDR3 is built from 15 residues. This CDR3 is CASSFTGTGVNEQFF. The CDR3 nucleotides are TGCGCCAGCAGCTTTACCGGGACAGGGGTTAATGAGCAGTTCTTC.

V is TRBV5-5 and J is TRBJ2-3; 7 bases are a match to TRBD1. The CDR3 spans 16 residues. Germline CDR1 is SGHKS and CDR2 is YYEKEE (reference sequence). Losses at the gene ends were 4 bases for V and 0 bases for J; bases not matched to a gene: 8. This chain's CDR3 is CASSINRGMSTDTQYF. The CDR3 DNA is TGTGCCAGCAGCATCAACAGGGGCATGAGCACAGATACGCAGTATTTT.

The chain is built from TRBV29-1 and TRBJ2-7; D may correspond to TRBD1 or TRBD2 (5 bases each). The germline V gene has CDR1 SQVTM and CDR2 ANQGSEA. There are 12 residues in the CDR3. Trimming took 7 bases from V and 2 from J, leaving 12 bases between them. The CDR3: CSGWDGPYEQYF. The CDR3, as DNA: TGCAGCGGGTGGGACGGGCCCTACGAGCAGTACTTC.

The chain combines TRBV20-1 with TRBJ2-5, with 11 positions matching TRBD2. Trimming at V came to 5 bases and at J to 5 bases, leaving 1 base not matched to a gene. The V gene's germline CDR1 is DFQATT and CDR2 SNEGSKA (reference sequence). This CDR3 has 12 amino acids. The CDR3 protein is CSARTSGETQYF. Here the CDR3 DNA reads TGCAGTGCTCGGACTAGCGGGGAGACCCAGTACTTC.

The chain employs TRBV3-1 and TRBJ2-1, with 7 positions matching TRBD2. V lost 2 bases and J lost 5; bases outside the gene matches: 15. CDR1 and CDR2 from the germline V gene are LGHDT and YNNKEL (reference sequence). The CDR3 consists of 18 residues. The CDR3 loop reads CASSQRRKGSSGNNEQFF. CDR3 sequence (DNA): TGTGCCAGCAGCCAAAGGAGGAAGGGATCTAGCGGAAACAATGAGCAGTTCTTC.

The rearrangement uses TRBV12-3 or TRBV12-4 and TRBJ2-2; a possible D gene is TRBD2 (5 bases). Trimming removed 2 bases from V and 5 bases from J, with 9 bases in between. This CDR3 is 14 amino acids long. The CDR3 bases are TGTGCCAGCAGTTTAACCGGGGTGACCGGGGAGCTGTTTTTT. It is translated as CASSLTGVTGELFF.

The chain couples TRBV5-5 to TRBJ1-5, with TRBD1 matching 9 bases. The CDR3 spans 15 residues. Germline V gene lookup returns CDR1 SGHKS and CDR2 YYEKEE (reference sequence). The junction had 5 bases not matched to a gene; V was cut back by 3 bases and J by 4 bases. The CDR3 sequence: CASSSTGTGNQPQHF. CDR3 in DNA: TGTGCCAGCAGCTCCACCGGGACAGGGAATCAGCCCCAGCATTTT.

The chain joins TRBV20-1 to TRBJ2-7, with TRBD2 identical over 7 bases. The J call may be incorrect, as the DNA end agrees better with TRBJ2-5. There are 15 residues in the CDR3. Germline V lookup: CDR1 DFQATT, CDR2 SNEGSKA (reference sequence). CDR3 DNA sequence: TGCAGTGCGGGGCGACTAGAGGGGACTATGGAGACCCAGTACTTC. It yields the protein CSAGRLEGTMETQYF.

On this clonotype itself: At one end, the junction sequence differs from germline, possibly due to a read error. V gene TRBV10-2 combines with J gene TRBJ1-6, with 7 bases aligning to TRBD1. Germline V CDR1 and CDR2: WSHSY, SAAADI. The CDR3 sequence is 15 residues long. CDR3 sequence (DNA): TGCGCCAGCAGCGAGTCGACAGGGTATAATTCACCCCTCCACTTT. Translating it yields CASSESTGYNSPLHF.